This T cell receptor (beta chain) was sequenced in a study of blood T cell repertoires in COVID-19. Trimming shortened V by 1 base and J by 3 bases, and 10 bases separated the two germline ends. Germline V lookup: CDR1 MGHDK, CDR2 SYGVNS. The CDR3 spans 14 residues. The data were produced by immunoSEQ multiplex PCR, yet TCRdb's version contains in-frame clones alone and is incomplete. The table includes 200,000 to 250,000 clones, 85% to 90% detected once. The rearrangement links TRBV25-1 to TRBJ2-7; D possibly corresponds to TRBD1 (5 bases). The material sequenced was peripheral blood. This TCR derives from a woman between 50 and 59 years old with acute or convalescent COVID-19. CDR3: CASSESDRVYEQYF. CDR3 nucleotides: TGTGCCAGCAGTGAATCCGACAGAGTCTACGAGCAGTACTTC.